Sequencing of this T cell receptor (beta chain) was carried out in a study of CD4 T cells in lung cancer (dated by TCRdb to about 2019). Regarding the research as a whole: The study screened blood T cells of NSCLC patients for responses to candidate mutation-encoded neoepitopes and isolated neoantigen-specific CD4+ T-cell clones and TCRs. Before blood donation, patients had received treatments including platinum chemotherapy, and some received nivolumab or pembrolizumab. Aged 60 to 69 when blood was donated, the resected patients, most of whom were former smokers, had either lung adenocarcinoma or squamous cell carcinoma. Tumor and non-adjacent lung tissue were obtained from a handful of patients undergoing curative-intent resections for stage I-III non-small cell lung cancer. The frequency of neoantigen-specific clonotypes in tumor resections, non-adjacent lung and cultured T-cell products was tracked by TCRB deep sequencing.

A word on this clone: Its antigen is unknown. Base qualities are not at hand, and no much larger clone is one base apart.

Libraries came from the immunoSEQ multiplex PCR assay. DNA was isolated with Qiagen DNeasy or QIAamp micro DNA kits and TCRB sequenced with the Adaptive Biotechnology human TCRB sequencing kit. TCRB libraries were sequenced on an Illumina MiSeq. On the study's bioinformatics: The kit provider's software was used to analyze TCRB sequence data, and Fisher's exact test was used to test clonotype templates for tumor enrichment. The clones in this table, taken by TCRdb from immuneACCESS, are in-frame only. Not every clone is retained; where verified, under half of the shortfall comes from an unresolved V gene, and the cause of the rest is unknown. That table is the source of V, J and clone size, and D and trimming were worked out from the DNA. In all, the sample holds about 10,000 clones, and 50% to 75% of those were seen once. The top ten constitute 15% of the sample. From its cysteine to its phenylalanine, the CDR3 spans 14 amino acids. The entry retains the CDR3 DNA only, 42 bases that are in frame from base 1. Trimming takes 1 base from V and 2 bases from J, and the germline ends sit 9 bases apart. Reading the germline V gene (reference sequence) gives CDR1 SEHNR and CDR2 FQNEAQ.

Broader findings and caveats from the paper: Some responses derived from blood might reflect in vitro priming of naive T cells or cross-reactivity instead of memory responses to the cancer.

Non-adjacent lung tissue was taken as far as possible from the malignant lesion, at least 3 cm away, from the same resection. The source material was normal lung tissue taken away from the tumor. The sequence joins TRBV7-9 to TRBJ2-7, with no confidently assigned D gene. The receptor comes from a man in his fifties or sixties with non-small cell lung cancer. Here the CDR3 is given as CASSLGAAAYEQYF. The DNA sequence reads TGTGCCAGCAGCTTAGGTGCGGCCGCCTACGAGCAGTACTTC.